The 18 T cell receptor beta chains reported below all come from one sample, sequenced in a study of T cell changes during pregnancy in multiple sclerosis. Only in-frame clones appear in the TCRdb table, and some are missing; sequencing was by immunoSEQ multiplex PCR. The sample consists of 60,000 or so clones, about 89% of them appearing once. Here the sequenced sample was CD4+ T cells from peripheral blood mononuclear cells, taken after pregnancy. Source of these receptors: a female donor in good health, enrolled as a control in a pregnancy study.

The genes are TRBV4-1 and TRBJ2-3, with TRBD2 matching 13 bases. Germline loops: CDR1 MGHRA, CDR2 YSYEKL. The CDR3 extends over 18 amino acids. J gave up 5 bases and V 4 bases, and 12 bases lay outside the gene matches. CDR3 region: CASSLRGGLAGAVDTQYF. CDR3 nucleotides: TGCGCCAGCAGCCTCCGAGGCGGACTAGCGGGGGCTGTAGATACGCAGTATTTT.

This sequence joins TRBV6-1 and TRBJ1-6, with unresolved D. Germline assignment: CDR1 MNHNS and CDR2 SASEGT. The CDR3 runs 14 residues. V was pared by 6 bases and J by 9 bases, with 15 bases between. CDR3 DNA sequence: TGTGCCAGCAGCCAAAAGGATGGGAGTTCACCCCTCCACTTT. It translates to CASSQKDGSSPLHF.

This clone was seen only once. The chain has TRBV28 and TRBJ1-4; 9 bases map to TRBD1. CDR3 length: 15 residues. V shed 8 bases and J 6 bases; nucleotides not matched to a gene: 10. CDR1 and CDR2 from the germline V gene are MDHEN and SYDVKM. The CDR3 sequence is CASHNRDRVDEKLFF. The CDR3 DNA follows: TGTGCCAGCCACAATCGGGACAGGGTTGATGAAAAACTGTTTTTT.

CDR3 residues: CASSQGGSGGDNEQFF. The CDR3, as DNA: TGCGCCAGCAGCCAAGGCGGTAGCGGGGGAGATAATGAGCAGTTCTTC. V and J are TRBV4-3 and TRBJ2-1, with 9 bases aligning to TRBD2. CDR3 length: 16 amino acids. V lost 1 base, J lost 7 bases, and 8 bases stayed unmatched. Looked up from germline, CDR1 is LGHNA and CDR2 is YSLEER.

This chain links TRBV7-8 with TRBJ1-1; D ambiguous. The CDR3 runs to 18 residues. Germline values: CDR1 SGHVS, CDR2 FQNEAQ. The V and J ends lost 1 base and 0 bases respectively, with 18 bases between them. CDR3 sequence reads: CASSLVFAASSMNTEAFF. DNA for the CDR3: TGTGCCAGCAGCTTAGTTTTCGCAGCTAGTTCAATGAACACTGAAGCTTTCTTT. Complete variable domain (other parts from reference TRBV7-8 and TRBJ1-1): GAGVSQSPRYKVAKRGQDVALRCDPISGHVSLFWYQQALGQGPEFLTYFQNEAQLDKSGLPSDRFFAERPEGSVSTLKIQRTQQEDSAVYLCASSLVFAASSMNTEAFFGQGTRLTVV.

The V call is TRBV18, the J call TRBJ1-4, with D perhaps matching TRBD1 (5 bases). This CDR3 comprises 15 residues. Trimming left V 3 bases short and J 4 bases short, with 12 bases between. The germline gives CDR1 KGHSH, CDR2 LQKENI. This CDR3 is CASSPLQGGNEKLFF. CDR3 bases: TGTGCCAGCTCACCGCTCCAGGGTGGTAATGAAAAACTGTTTTTT.

The chain joins TRBV18 to TRBJ2-5; maybe TRBD1 (6 bases). The CDR3 covers 15 residues. The ends were cut back, 6 bases at V and 0 bases at J, with 14 bases in the middle. In germline, CDR1 is KGHSH, CDR2 LQKENI. The CDR3 loop reads CASSLIRGDQETQYF. CDR3 nucleotides: TGTGCCAGCTCTCTCATCAGGGGCGACCAAGAGACCCAGTACTTC.

The CDR3 nucleotides read TGCGCCAGCAGCTCAGTACAGGGAACCGGGGAGCTGTTTTTT. Translating it yields CASSSVQGTGELFF. This sequence joins TRBV5-1 and TRBJ2-2; possibly TRBD1 for D (6 bases). This CDR3 has 14 amino acids. From germline, CDR1 is SGHRS and CDR2 YFSETQ. V was pared by 3 bases and J by 5 bases, with 11 bases between.

The rearrangement links TRBV11-3 to TRBJ1-1, with no clear D. The CDR3 is made up of 13 amino acids. Germline V gene sequence: CDR1 SGHNT, CDR2 YENEEA. Trimming pared 2 bases from V and 0 bases from J, leaving 4 bases between. The CDR3 nucleotides are TGTGCCAGCAGCTTAACAGTGAACACTGAAGCTTTCTTT. Translation gives CASSLTVNTEAFF. The full variable domain, with the rest looked up from reference TRBV11-3 and TRBJ1-1, is EAGVVQSPRYKIIEKKQPVAFWCNPISGHNTLYWYLQNLGQGPELLIRYENEEAVDDSQLPKDRFSAERLKGVDSTLKIQPAELGDSAVYLCASSLTVNTEAFFGQGTRLTVV.

This chain links TRBV9 with TRBJ2-4; TRBD1 is a possible D gene (6 bases). The V gene lost 0 bases and the J gene lost 4 bases, with 14 bases spanning the gap. CDR1 is SGDLS and CDR2 is YYNGEE in the germline V gene. The CDR3 contains 16 residues. CDR3 bases: TGTGCCAGCAGCGTAGGGCAGGGGACATGGAAAAACATTCAGTACTTC. Translated: CASSVGQGTWKNIQYF. Combining the CDR3 with reference TRBV9 and TRBJ2-4 gives the whole variable domain DSGVTQTPKHLITATGQRVTLRCSPRSGDLSVYWYQQSLDQGLQFLIQYYNGEERAKGNILERFSAQQFPDLHSELNLSSLELGDSALYFCASSVGQGTWKNIQYFGAGTRLSVL.

The chain couples TRBV9 to TRBJ1-6; TRBD1 is a possible D gene (5 bases). The CDR3 consists of 13 residues. Germline CDR1 SGDLS, CDR2 YYNGEE. V lost 2 bases and J lost 5, with 5 bases in between. The CDR3 reads CASSVDNNSPLHF. The CDR3 DNA reads as TGTGCCAGCAGCGTGGACAATAATTCACCCCTCCACTTT.

The chain combines TRBV2 with TRBJ1-5, with D uncertain. The V and J ends lost 7 bases and 3 bases respectively, with 16 bases between them. The CDR3 is made up of 15 amino acids. Germline V gene sequence: CDR1 SNHLY, CDR2 FYNNEI. CDR3 sequence (DNA): TGTGCCAGCATGCAGGAGGGCATAAACAATCAGCCCCAGCATTTT. The encoded protein is CASMQEGINNQPQHF.

CDR3 residues: CASSVAGTAYDGYTF. The CDR3 coding sequence is TGTGCCAGCAGCGTCGCCGGGACAGCATATGATGGCTACACCTTC. The chain combines TRBV9 with TRBJ1-2; 7 positions agree with TRBD1. The CDR3 runs to 15 residues. After removal of 2 bases from V and 6 bases from J, the junction contained 10 bases not matched to a gene. Germline lookup yields CDR1 SGDLS and CDR2 YYNGEE.

This sequence joins TRBV15 and TRBJ2-1, with D possibly being TRBD2 (6 bases). There are 15 residues in the CDR3. The ends were cut back, 0 bases at V and 10 bases at J, with 16 bases in the middle. The germline V gene has CDR1 LNHNV and CDR2 YYDKDF (reference sequence). The CDR3 here is CATSRDEAGDVEQFF. CDR3 bases: TGTGCCACCAGCAGAGACGAAGCGGGCGACGTCGAGCAGTTCTTC.

The chain carries TRBV4-1 and TRBJ1-4; 11 bases are a match to TRBD1. Trimming at V came to 1 base and at J to 5 bases, leaving 3 bases not matched to a gene. CDR3 length: 16 residues. Germline V gives CDR1 MGHRA, CDR2 YSYEKL. The CDR3, as DNA: TGCGCCAGCAGCCAAGCCGGGACAGGGGGAAATGAAAAACTGTTTTTT. The encoded protein is CASSQAGTGGNEKLFF.

The chain combines TRBV30 with TRBJ2-1; 8 bases match TRBD2. V lost 5 bases, J lost 1 base, and 4 bases stayed unmatched. CDR1 and CDR2 from the germline V gene are GTSNPN and SVGIG (reference sequence). This CDR3 is built from 14 residues. For the CDR3, the DNA is TGTGCCTGGTATACTAGCGGATCCTACAATGAGCAGTTCTTC. This translates into CAWYTSGSYNEQFF. The whole variable domain, remainder taken from reference TRBV30 and TRBJ2-1, is SQTIHQWPATLVQPVGSPLSLECTVEGTSNPNLYWYRQAAGRGLQLLFYSVGIGQISSEVPQNLSASRPQDRQFILSSKKLLLSDSGFYLCAWYTSGSYNEQFFGPGTRLTVL.

CDR3 residues: CASSLGGRGLDTQYF. As DNA, the CDR3 is TGTGCCAGCAGCTTAGGGGGCAGGGGGCTGGATACGCAGTATTTT. This chain joins TRBV7-2 and TRBJ2-3, with TRBD1 identical over 8 bases. Germline CDR1 reads SGHTA; CDR2 reads FQGNSA. The ends lost 1 base at V and 6 bases at J; junction bases unmatched: 6. CDR3 size: 15 residues.

The V and J genes are TRBV18 and TRBJ1-2; 7 bases align to TRBD1. The CDR3 sequence is 15 residues long. The ends lost 3 bases at V and 3 bases at J; junction bases unmatched: 7. Per germline, CDR1 KGHSH and CDR2 LQKENI. CDR3 residues: CASSPSQGRDYGYTF. CDR3 bases: TGTGCCAGCTCACCTTCACAGGGGCGGGACTATGGCTACACCTTC.